One and the same sample provided the 30 T cell receptor beta chains below, sequenced in a study of early T cells in non-severe SARS-CoV-2 infection. TCRdb recomputed calls from the 5' RACE reads with MiXCR, one row per CDR3 protein. The profile shows 50,000 to 65,000 distinct CDR3 sequences, less than 15% of them singletons. Sequenced sample: whole blood. These receptors were obtained from an adult who was a healthcare worker with PCR-confirmed SARS-CoV-2 infection or an uninfected control (not recorded which).

This clonotype was counted between two and nine times. The genes are TRBV6-2 or TRBV6-3 and TRBJ1-6, with 11 bases fitting TRBD1. Germline V gene lookup returns CDR1 MNHEY and CDR2 SVGEGT. This CDR3 spans 15 amino acids. V was pared by 2 bases and J by 7 bases, with 1 base of the junction left unmatched. CDR3 sequence (DNA): TGTGCCAGCAGTTACCGGGACAGGGGGAATTCACCCCTCCACTTT. Amino acid sequence: CASSYRDRGNSPLHF.

The table lists this clonotype with a few counts. V gene TRBV11-2 combines with J gene TRBJ2-5, with D perhaps being TRBD1 or TRBD2 (6 bases each). Trimming shortened V by 0 bases and J by 0 bases, and 14 bases separated the two germline ends. The CDR3 consists of 17 residues. Germline V gives CDR1 SGHAT, CDR2 FQNNGV. The CDR3 protein is CASSLDSSGAYQETQYF. The CDR3 coding sequence is TGTGCCAGCAGCTTAGATTCATCGGGGGCCTACCAAGAGACCCAGTACTTC. The full variable domain, with the rest looked up from reference TRBV11-2 and TRBJ2-5, is EAGVAQSPRYKIIEKRQSVAFWCNPISGHATLYWYQQILGQGPKLLIQFQNNGVVDDSQLPKDRFSAERLKGVDSTLKIQPAKLEDSAVYLCASSLDSSGAYQETQYFGPGTRLLVL.

This chain uses TRBV3-1 with TRBJ2-3; 9 bases align to TRBD1. Per germline, CDR1 LGHDT and CDR2 YNNKEL (reference sequence). This CDR3 has 15 amino acids. With V trimmed by 3 bases and J by 8 bases, 9 bases remained unmatched. In DNA form, the CDR3 reads TGTGCCAGCAGCCACGGGGACAGGGAAATGGGTACGCAGTATTTT. This sequence encodes CASSHGDREMGTQYF.

This clonotype was found many times. The chain combines TRBV6-4 with TRBJ2-2; D unclear. In germline, CDR1 is MRHNA, CDR2 SNTAGT. V lost 5 bases and J 2 bases, leaving 9 bases between the germline ends. The length of the CDR3 is 14 residues. The CDR3 sequence: CASSTEQNTGELFF. The CDR3 DNA reads TGTGCCAGCAGTACAGAACAAAACACCGGGGAGCTGTTTTTT.

This clonotype was found many times. The chain is built from TRBV7-9 and TRBJ2-7, with 7 bases identical to TRBD1. This CDR3 has 16 amino acids. CDR1 SEHNR and CDR2 FQNEAQ come from the germline V gene (reference sequence). V shed 5 bases, J shed 2 bases, and the junction held 12 bases outside the gene matches. The CDR3 DNA reads TGTGCCAGCAGCCCGATCCCAGGGGGACCAACCTACGAGCAGTACTTC. Its protein product is CASSPIPGGPTYEQYF. Supplemented by reference TRBV7-9 and TRBJ2-7, the full variable domain reads DTGVSQNPRHKITKRGQNVTFRCDPISEHNRLYWYRQTLGQGPEFLTYFQNEAQLEKSRLLSDRFSAERPKGSFSTLEIQRTEQGDSAMYLCASSPIPGGPTYEQYFGPGTRLTVT.

The table lists this clonotype with many counts. This chain uses TRBV7-8 with TRBJ2-7; 7 nucleotides agree with TRBD1. Germline CDR1 is SGHVS and CDR2 is FQNEAQ. The CDR3 contains 16 residues. J lost 2 bases, V lost 5 bases, and 12 bases had no gene match. CDR3 in DNA: TGTGCCAGCAGCCCAAATTCCGGGACAGACACCTACGAGCAGTACTTC. It translates to CASSPNSGTDTYEQYF.

The J gene is TRBJ2-2, the V gene TRBV6-5; D unclear. CDR1 and CDR2 from the germline V gene are MNHEY and SVGAGI. This CDR3 is 13 amino acids long. The ends were cut back, 0 bases at V and 1 base at J, with 0 bases in the middle. The DNA for the CDR3 is TGTGCCAGCAGTTACTCGAACACCGGGGAGCTGTTTTTT. Translation gives CASSYSNTGELFF.

The CDR3 region has the DNA TGTGCCAGCAGCAAGAACGGAGATACGCAGTATTTT. This codes for CASSKNGDTQYF. V and J are TRBV7-2 and TRBJ2-3; unclear D gene. The CDR3 totals 12 residues. Germline CDR1 reads SGHTA; CDR2 reads FQGNSA. The V end lost 5 bases, the J end lost 5 bases, and 8 bases lay between the germline ends.

This clonotype was observed many times. This chain uses TRBV18 with TRBJ1-4; the D gene is possibly TRBD1 (5 bases). The CDR3 covers 15 residues. V was trimmed by 0 bases and J by 5 bases, leaving 10 bases between them. CDR1 and CDR2 (germline): KGHSH, LQKENI. CDR3 nucleotides: TGTGCCAGCTCACCACCGGGACTCAAAAATGAAAAACTGTTTTTT. Protein sequence: CASSPPGLKNEKLFF.

The chain combines TRBV12-3 or TRBV12-4 with TRBJ2-2, with D possibly matching TRBD1 (6 bases). Trimming removed 3 bases from V and 2 bases from J, with 10 bases in between. The CDR3 has 15 residues. This chain's CDR3 is CASSFSDRNTGELFF. The CDR3 DNA is TGTGCCAGCAGTTTTTCGGACAGAAACACCGGGGAGCTGTTTTTT.

This clonotype occurred a few times. The chain employs TRBV12-3 or TRBV12-4 and TRBJ1-1; the D gene is possibly TRBD1 (6 bases). The germline V and J ends were trimmed by 5 bases and 1 base, with 11 bases remaining between them. CDR3 length: 14 residues. The CDR3 DNA sequence: TGTGCCAGCAGTCCAGGACAGCGGAACACTGAAGCTTTCTTT. Residues: CASSPGQRNTEAFF.

In its sample, this clonotype was seen a few times. The rearrangement joins TRBV18 to TRBJ2-5; possible D gene TRBD1, 6 bases. This CDR3 spans 14 amino acids. V shed 6 bases and J shed 4 bases, with 15 bases lying between them. Germline V gene sequence: CDR1 KGHSH, CDR2 LQKENI. For the CDR3, the DNA is TGTGCCAGCTCCCAAACAGGGAGCCGAGAGACCCAGTACTTC. Translating gives CASSQTGSRETQYF.

This clonotype was seen many times. This chain joins TRBV29-1 and TRBJ2-1; TRBD2 is a possible D gene (5 bases). The CDR3 has 14 residues. V was cut by 1 base and J by 8 bases, with 15 bases left in between. Germline V gene lookup returns CDR1 SQVTM and CDR2 ANQGSEA. CDR3 bases: TGCAGCGTTGAAGGAGGGATTGACTGGGATGAGCAGTTCTTC. Translated: CSVEGGIDWDEQFF.

This clonotype was found many times. The chain joins TRBV12-3 or TRBV12-4 to TRBJ2-6; 8 nucleotides line up with TRBD1. Unmatched junction bases numbered 11, after V lost 10 bases and J lost 9 bases. The CDR3 consists of 14 residues. The CDR3 DNA reads TGTGCCACCGACCCGACAGGGGCCCACAACGTCCTGACTTTC. Its protein product is CATDPTGAHNVLTF.

This clonotype was detected ten times or more. The chain recombines TRBV20-1 with TRBJ2-7; D ambiguous. V was trimmed by 1 base and J by 4 bases, leaving 8 bases between them. Germline CDR1 reads DFQATT; CDR2 reads SNEGSKA (reference sequence). The CDR3 is made up of 12 amino acids. The CDR3 protein is CSARGRVYEQYF. DNA of the CDR3: TGCAGTGCTAGAGGTCGGGTGTACGAGCAGTACTTC.

The V call is TRBV19, the J call TRBJ1-3; unclear D gene. The CDR3 spans 16 residues. The germline V and J ends were trimmed by 7 bases and 4 bases, with 20 bases remaining between them. Germline values: CDR1 LNHDA, CDR2 SQIVND (reference sequence). The CDR3 DNA sequence: TGTGCCAGTACCGCTGGGCTGAACTCACCGGGAAACACCATATATTTT. This gives the protein CASTAGLNSPGNTIYF.

This chain links TRBV10-3 with TRBJ2-3, with D possibly matching TRBD2 (6 bases). The CDR3 totals 10 residues. Germline V CDR1 and CDR2: ENHRY, SYGVKD. The V end lost 8 bases, the J end lost 6 bases, and 6 bases lay between the germline ends. CDR3 DNA sequence: TGTGCCATCGGAGGGGATACGCAGTATTTT. This codes for CAIGGDTQYF.

This clonotype occurred a few times. This chain links TRBV19 with TRBJ2-5; 7 bases match TRBD2. CDR3 length: 13 amino acids. The germline V gene encodes CDR1 LNHDA and CDR2 SQIVND (reference sequence). The trim removed 10 bases at V and 2 bases at J, leaving 7 bases unmatched. This chain's CDR3 is CATGRGVQETQYF. CDR3 coding DNA: TGTGCCACCGGCCGGGGGGTTCAAGAGACCCAGTACTTC.

This chain connects TRBV10-1 to TRBJ2-1; D might be TRBD1 (5 bases). This CDR3 contains 18 residues. Germline V gives CDR1 WNHNN, CDR2 SYGVQD (reference sequence). With 4 bases removed from V and 1 base from J, the gap between germline ends came to 20 bases. The CDR3 sequence: CASSVGPSNGASYNEQFF. CDR3 nucleotides: TGCGCCAGCAGTGTAGGACCCAGCAATGGGGCATCCTACAATGAGCAGTTCTTC.

This clonotype was counted many times. CDR3 sequence (DNA): TGCGCCAGCAGCCAAGTTGCCAACTCCTACGAGCAGTACTTC. The encoded protein is CASSQVANSYEQYF. The V call is TRBV4-1, the J call TRBJ2-7; unclear D gene. Trimming cost V 1 base and J 0 bases, with 7 bases left between them. The CDR3 spans 14 residues. CDR1 and CDR2 from the germline V gene are MGHRA and YSYEKL.

This clonotype was counted a single time. The rearrangement uses TRBV6-4 and TRBJ2-3; 8 bases match TRBD2. This CDR3 has 17 residues. V gave up 0 bases and J gave up 6 bases; unmatched junction bases: 11. Germline lookup yields CDR1 MRHNA and CDR2 SNTAGT. CDR3: CASSDSMSSGGPDTQYF. Written as DNA, the CDR3 is TGTGCCAGCAGTGACTCGATGTCTTCGGGGGGGCCGGATACGCAGTATTTT.

This sequence joins TRBV11-2 and TRBJ1-1, with 11 bases aligning to TRBD1. Germline V gene lookup returns CDR1 SGHAT and CDR2 FQNNGV. This CDR3 spans 16 amino acids. The junction had 9 bases not matched to a gene; V was cut back by 5 bases and J by 4 bases. The CDR3 loop reads CASSAPGTGGRTEAFF. The CDR3 DNA sequence: TGTGCCAGCAGCGCCCCCGGGACAGGGGGTCGCACTGAAGCTTTCTTT.

This clonotype occurred many times. V is TRBV12-3 or TRBV12-4 and J is TRBJ2-3; TRBD2 agrees at 8 bases. Germline trimming cut 6 bases from V and 3 bases from J; bases unmatched to any gene: 11. The CDR3 spans 16 residues. Here the CDR3 DNA reads TGTGCCAGCAGCCGCCCCCAGCGGGGGTGGACAGATACGCAGTATTTT. Its protein is CASSRPQRGWTDTQYF.

The chain uses TRBV6-2 or TRBV6-3 and TRBJ2-4; possibly TRBD1 for D (6 bases). This CDR3 is 16 amino acids long. Germline CDR1 reads MNHEY; CDR2 reads SVGEGT. The germline V and J ends were trimmed by 0 bases and 7 bases, with 16 bases remaining between them. CDR3 protein: CASSYSGQGFGNIQYF. For the CDR3, the DNA is TGTGCCAGCAGTTACTCAGGCCAGGGGTTCGGGAACATTCAGTACTTC.

In DNA, the CDR3 is TGTGCCAGCAACTCAGGGTACCAAGAGACCCAGTACTTC. It codes for CASNSGYQETQYF. The chain carries TRBV6-2 or TRBV6-3 and TRBJ2-5, with a tentative D call TRBD1 (5 bases). Trimming stripped 7 bases from V and 0 bases from J, with 9 bases between. The CDR3 runs to 13 residues. Germline values: CDR1 MNHEY, CDR2 SVGEGT.

This clonotype appeared a few times. The chain has TRBV3-1 and TRBJ2-7; 7 bases align to TRBD2. With V trimmed by 5 bases and J by 3 bases, 7 bases remained unmatched. Germline assignment: CDR1 LGHDT and CDR2 YNNKEL (reference sequence). CDR3 size: 14 residues. The CDR3, as DNA: TGTGCCAGCAGCATAGGGACTATCAACTACGAGCAGTACTTC. Translation: CASSIGTINYEQYF.

The rearrangement links TRBV4-1 to TRBJ2-7, with TRBD1 matching 8 bases. CDR1 and CDR2 from the germline V gene are MGHRA and YSYEKL. V dropped 1 base and J dropped 1; count of bases not matched to a gene: 0. This CDR3 is built from 14 residues. The CDR3 DNA is TGCGCCAGCAGCCAAGGACAGGGGTCCTACGAGCAGTACTTC. This sequence encodes CASSQGQGSYEQYF.

This clonotype was picked up a small number of times. The chain joins TRBV7-2 to TRBJ1-1, with a possible D match to TRBD1 (6 bases). The CDR3 has 13 residues. V was clipped by 2 bases and J by 6 bases, with 10 bases between them. Germline CDR1 is SGHTA and CDR2 is FQGNSA. CDR3 nucleotides: TGTGCCAGCAGCTTAACAGGGTACGCTGAAGCTTTCTTT. It codes for CASSLTGYAEAFF.

This clonotype was counted only a few times. The chain combines TRBV6-4 with TRBJ1-1; perhaps TRBD1 as D (5 bases). The germline gives CDR1 MRHNA, CDR2 SNTAGT. The CDR3 contains 13 residues. V lost 4 bases and J 5 bases, leaving 11 bases between the germline ends. The CDR3 reads CASSVKEGTEAFF. CDR3 DNA: TGTGCCAGCAGTGTCAAAGAGGGGACTGAAGCTTTCTTT.

This clonotype showed up many times. This rearrangement joins TRBV5-4 to TRBJ2-7; 8 bases fit TRBD1. This CDR3 region has 13 residues. The germline gives CDR1 SGHNT, CDR2 YYREEE (reference sequence). With 4 bases clipped from V and 3 bases from J, the junction kept 3 bases outside the gene matches. This CDR3 is CASSLDRDYEQYF. Written as DNA, the CDR3 is TGTGCCAGCAGCCTGGACAGGGACTACGAGCAGTACTTC.